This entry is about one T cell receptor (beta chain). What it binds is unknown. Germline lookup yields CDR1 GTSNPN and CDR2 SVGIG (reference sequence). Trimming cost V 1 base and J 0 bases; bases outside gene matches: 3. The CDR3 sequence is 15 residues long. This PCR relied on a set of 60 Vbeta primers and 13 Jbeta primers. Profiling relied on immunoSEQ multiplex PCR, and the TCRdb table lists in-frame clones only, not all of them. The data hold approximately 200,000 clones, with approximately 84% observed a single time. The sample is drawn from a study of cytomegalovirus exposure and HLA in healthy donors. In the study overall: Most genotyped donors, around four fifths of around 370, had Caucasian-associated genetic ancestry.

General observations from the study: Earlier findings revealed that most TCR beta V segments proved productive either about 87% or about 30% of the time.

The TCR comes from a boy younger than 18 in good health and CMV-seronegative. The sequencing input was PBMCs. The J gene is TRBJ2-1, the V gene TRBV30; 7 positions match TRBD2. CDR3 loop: CAWSEASGSYNEQFF. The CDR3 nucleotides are TGTGCCTGGAGTGAGGCTAGCGGCTCCTACAATGAGCAGTTCTTC.